The T cell receptor (beta chain) described here comes from a study of cytomegalovirus exposure and HLA in healthy donors. General study findings and limits: Indistinguishability led to the exclusion of some V segments, TRBV6-2 and TRBV6-3 included. Versus the approximately 700-donor mean, an Asian-associated ancestry cluster reportedly showed fewer N-insertions in a later analysis. A list of about 180 TCR beta chains associated with cytomegalovirus was given.

This CDR3 is built from 19 residues. The germline gives CDR1 SGHRS, CDR2 YFSETQ. Germline trimming cut 0 bases from V and 1 base from J; bases unmatched to any gene: 15. As for this clone: The antigen remains unidentified.

PCR involved 60 Vbeta and 13 Jbeta primers. The assay was immunoSEQ multiplex PCR, and TCRdb's table has in-frame clones only and misses some. The sample consists of approximately 150,000 clones, roughly 80% of them appearing once. The V call is TRBV5-1, the J call TRBJ1-1; 7 bases map to TRBD1. The clonotype comes from a female donor in good health and CMV-seronegative. The sequenced sample was PBMCs. Here the CDR3 reads CASSLASPARGAGNTEAFF. CDR3 DNA: TGCGCCAGCAGCTTGGCCTCTCCCGCCAGGGGGGCCGGGAACACTGAAGCTTTCTTT.